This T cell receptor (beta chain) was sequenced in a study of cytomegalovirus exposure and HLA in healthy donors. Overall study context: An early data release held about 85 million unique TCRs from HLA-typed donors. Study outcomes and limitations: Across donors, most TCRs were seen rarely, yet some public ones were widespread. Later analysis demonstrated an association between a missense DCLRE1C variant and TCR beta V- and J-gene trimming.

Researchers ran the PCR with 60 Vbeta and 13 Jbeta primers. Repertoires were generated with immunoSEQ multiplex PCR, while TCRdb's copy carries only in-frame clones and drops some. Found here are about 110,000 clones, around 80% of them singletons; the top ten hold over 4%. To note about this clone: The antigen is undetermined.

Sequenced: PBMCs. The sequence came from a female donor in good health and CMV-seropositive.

CDR3 in amino acids: CASRRAQGGDTEAFF. CDR3 nucleotide sequence: TGCGCCAGCAGACGGGCACAGGGGGGTGACACTGAAGCTTTCTTT. The chain has TRBV5-1 and TRBJ1-1; 8 nucleotides match TRBD1. The V gene's germline CDR1 is SGHRS and CDR2 YFSETQ. Trimming cost V 5 bases and J 3 bases; bases outside gene matches: 9. The CDR3 consists of 15 residues.